This record covers a single T cell receptor beta chain. No antigen is known for it. CDR3 size: 14 residues. Germline values: CDR1 MNHEY, CDR2 SVGAGI. V was trimmed by 4 bases and J by 1 base, leaving 10 bases between them. These data belong to a study of post-analysis software for immune sequencing data. Study summary: Courses of disease covered relapsing-remitting, secondary progressive and progressive-relapsing multiple sclerosis. Findings and limits, study-wide: The study found TRBV5-6, TRBV5-1 and TRBV20-1 among a few TRBV segments more frequent in patients than controls.

Included in the TCR beta cDNA libraries were unique molecular identifiers. TCRdb used MiXCR to reprocess the PCR reads, holding one entry per CDR3 protein. The data contain 380,000 or so distinct CDR3 sequences, roughly 30% of them seen just once; the ten biggest clones take up roughly an eighth. This TCR derives from a girl between 5 and 17 years old with multiple sclerosis. Sequenced material: blood. The V call is TRBV6-5, the J call TRBJ1-1; D ambiguous. The CDR3 DNA follows: TGTGCCAGCAGTTTACATGCAGCGAACACTGAAGCTTTCTTT. This sequence encodes CASSLHAANTEAFF.